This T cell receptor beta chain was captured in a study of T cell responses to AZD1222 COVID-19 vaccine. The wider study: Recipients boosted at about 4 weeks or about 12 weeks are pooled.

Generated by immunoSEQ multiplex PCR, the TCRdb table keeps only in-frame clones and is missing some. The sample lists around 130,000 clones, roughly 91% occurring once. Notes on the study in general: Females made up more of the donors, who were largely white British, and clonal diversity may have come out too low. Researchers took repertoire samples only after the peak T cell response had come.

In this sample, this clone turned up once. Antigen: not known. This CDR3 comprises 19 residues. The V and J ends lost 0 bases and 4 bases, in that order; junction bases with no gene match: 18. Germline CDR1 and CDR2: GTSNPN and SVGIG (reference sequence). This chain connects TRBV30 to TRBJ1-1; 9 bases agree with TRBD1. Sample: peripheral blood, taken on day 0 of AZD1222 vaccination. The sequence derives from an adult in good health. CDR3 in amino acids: CAWSVPLDRGAGRGTEAFF. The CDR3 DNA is TGTGCCTGGAGTGTCCCCCTGGACAGGGGCGCCGGTAGGGGCACTGAAGCTTTCTTT.